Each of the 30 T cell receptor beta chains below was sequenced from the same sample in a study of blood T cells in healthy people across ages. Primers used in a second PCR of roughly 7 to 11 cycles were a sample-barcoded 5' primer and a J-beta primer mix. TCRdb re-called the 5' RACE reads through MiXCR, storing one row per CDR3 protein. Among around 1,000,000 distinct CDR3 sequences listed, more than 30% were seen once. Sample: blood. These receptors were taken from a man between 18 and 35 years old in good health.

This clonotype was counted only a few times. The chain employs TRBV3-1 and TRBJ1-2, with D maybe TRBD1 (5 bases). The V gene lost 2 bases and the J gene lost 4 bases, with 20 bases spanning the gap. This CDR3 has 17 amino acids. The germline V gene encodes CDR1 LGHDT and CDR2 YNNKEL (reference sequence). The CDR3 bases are TGTGCCAGCAGCCAACAGCAGGCGCTTCGCAGGGTCTATGGCTACACCTTC. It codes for CASSQQQALRRVYGYTF.

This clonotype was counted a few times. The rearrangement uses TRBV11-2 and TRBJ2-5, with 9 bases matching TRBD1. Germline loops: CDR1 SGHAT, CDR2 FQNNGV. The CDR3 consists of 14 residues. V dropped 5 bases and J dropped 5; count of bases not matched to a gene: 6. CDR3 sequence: CASSARTGEETQYF. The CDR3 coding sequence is TGTGCCAGCAGCGCCCGGACAGGGGAGGAGACCCAGTACTTC.

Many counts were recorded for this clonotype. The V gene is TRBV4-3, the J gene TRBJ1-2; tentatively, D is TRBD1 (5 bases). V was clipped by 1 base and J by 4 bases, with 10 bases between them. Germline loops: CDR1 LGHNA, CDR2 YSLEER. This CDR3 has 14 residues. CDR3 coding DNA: TGCGCCAGCAGCCAAGGCGACAGTGTCTATGGCTACACCTTC. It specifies CASSQGDSVYGYTF.

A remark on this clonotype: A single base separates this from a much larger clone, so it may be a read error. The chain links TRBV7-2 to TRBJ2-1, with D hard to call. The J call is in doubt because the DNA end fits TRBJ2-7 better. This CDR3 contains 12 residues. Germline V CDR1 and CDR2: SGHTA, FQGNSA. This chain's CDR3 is CASSQTRNEQYF. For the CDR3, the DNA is TGTGCCAGCAGCCAAACACGGAATGAGCAGTACTTC.

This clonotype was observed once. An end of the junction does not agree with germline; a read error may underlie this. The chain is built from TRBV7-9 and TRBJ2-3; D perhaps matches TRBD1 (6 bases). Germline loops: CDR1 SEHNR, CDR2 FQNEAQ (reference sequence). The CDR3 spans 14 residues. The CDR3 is CASSPWTATDTRYF. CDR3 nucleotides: TGTGCCAGCAGCCCCTGGACAGCTACAGATACGCGGTATTTT. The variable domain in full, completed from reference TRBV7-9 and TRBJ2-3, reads DTGVSQNPRHKITKRGQNVTFRCDPISEHNRLYWYRQTLGQGPEFLTYFQNEAQLEKSRLLSDRFSAERPKGSFSTLEIQRTEQGDSAMYLCASSPWTATDTRYFGPGTRLTVL.

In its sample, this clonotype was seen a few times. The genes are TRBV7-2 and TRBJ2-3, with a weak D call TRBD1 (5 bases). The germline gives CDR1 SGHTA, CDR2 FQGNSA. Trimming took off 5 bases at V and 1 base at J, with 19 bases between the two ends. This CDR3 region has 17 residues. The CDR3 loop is CASSPKRRGTRTDTQYF. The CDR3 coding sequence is TGTGCCAGCAGCCCGAAGAGAAGGGGTACTCGCACAGATACGCAGTATTTT.

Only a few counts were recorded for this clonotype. In DNA form, the CDR3 reads TGTGCCAGCAACCCGGGGGCCCAAGAGACCCAGTACTTC. Protein: CASNPGAQETQYF. The genes are TRBV7-9 and TRBJ2-5; D is tentatively TRBD1 or TRBD2 (6 bases each). The CDR3 covers 13 residues. Germline CDR1 and CDR2: SEHNR and FQNEAQ (reference sequence). The V end lost 7 bases, the J end lost 1 base, and 10 bases lay between the germline ends.

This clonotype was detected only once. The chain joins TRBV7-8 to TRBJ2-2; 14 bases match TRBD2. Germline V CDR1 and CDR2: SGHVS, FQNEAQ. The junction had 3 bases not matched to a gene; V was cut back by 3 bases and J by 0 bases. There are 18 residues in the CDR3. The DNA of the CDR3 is TGTGCCAGCAGCTTGGGGACTAGCGGGGGTGCGAACACCGGGGAGCTGTTTTTT. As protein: CASSLGTSGGANTGELFF.

The CDR3 here is CASSFPGTINTGELFF. The DNA for the CDR3 is TGTGCCAGCAGTTTCCCCGGGACTATTAACACCGGGGAGCTGTTTTTT. The chain joins TRBV6-2 or TRBV6-3 to TRBJ2-2; 7 bases line up with TRBD2. CDR1 MNHEY and CDR2 SVGEGT come from the germline V gene. The V gene end was trimmed by 4 bases and the J gene end by 2 bases; junction bases not matched to a gene: 7. The CDR3 consists of 16 residues.

This CDR3 is CASSLSTQWETQYF. CDR3 coding DNA: TGTGCCAGCAGTTTATCGACCCAGTGGGAGACCCAGTACTTC. The V and J genes are TRBV27 and TRBJ2-5; D uncertain. The germline V gene encodes CDR1 MNHEY and CDR2 SMNVEV (reference sequence). The CDR3 loop spans 14 amino acids. The ends were cut back, 0 bases at V and 5 bases at J, with 10 bases in the middle.

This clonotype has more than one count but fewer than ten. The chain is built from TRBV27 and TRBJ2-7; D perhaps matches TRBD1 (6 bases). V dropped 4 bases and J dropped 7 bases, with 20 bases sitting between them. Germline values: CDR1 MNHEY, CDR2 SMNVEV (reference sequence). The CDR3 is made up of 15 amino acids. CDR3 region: CASSYSGVLYNEQYF. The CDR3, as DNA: TGTGCCAGCAGTTACTCAGGGGTTCTCTACAATGAGCAGTACTTC.

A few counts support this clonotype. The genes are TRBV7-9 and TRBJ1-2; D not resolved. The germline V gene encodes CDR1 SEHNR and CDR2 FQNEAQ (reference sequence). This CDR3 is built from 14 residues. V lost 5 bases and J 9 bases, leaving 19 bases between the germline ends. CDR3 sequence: CASSASWGDLSYTF. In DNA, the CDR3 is TGTGCCAGCAGCGCCTCCTGGGGAGATCTTAGCTACACCTTC. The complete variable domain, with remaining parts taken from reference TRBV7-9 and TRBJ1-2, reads DTGVSQNPRHKITKRGQNVTFRCDPISEHNRLYWYRQTLGQGPEFLTYFQNEAQLEKSRLLSDRFSAERPKGSFSTLEIQRTEQGDSAMYLCASSASWGDLSYTFGSGTRLTVV.

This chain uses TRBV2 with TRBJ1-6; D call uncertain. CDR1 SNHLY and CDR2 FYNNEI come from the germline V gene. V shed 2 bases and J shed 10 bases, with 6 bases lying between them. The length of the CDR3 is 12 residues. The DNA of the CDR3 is TGTGCCAGCAGTGAAAATCGATCACCCCTCCACTTT. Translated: CASSENRSPLHF.

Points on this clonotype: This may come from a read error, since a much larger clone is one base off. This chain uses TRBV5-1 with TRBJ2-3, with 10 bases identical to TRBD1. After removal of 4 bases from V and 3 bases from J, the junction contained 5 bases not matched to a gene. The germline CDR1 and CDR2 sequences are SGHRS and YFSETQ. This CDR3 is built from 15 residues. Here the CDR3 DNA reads TGCGCCAGCAGCCCGCTGGGACAGGGGACAGATACGCAGTATTTT. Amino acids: CASSPLGQGTDTQYF.

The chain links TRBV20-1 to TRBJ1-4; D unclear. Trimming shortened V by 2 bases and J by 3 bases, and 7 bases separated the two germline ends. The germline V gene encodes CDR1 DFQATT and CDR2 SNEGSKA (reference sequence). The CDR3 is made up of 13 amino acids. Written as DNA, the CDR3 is TGCAGTGCTAGAAGGGTCTCTAATGAAAAACTGTTTTTT. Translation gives CSARRVSNEKLFF.

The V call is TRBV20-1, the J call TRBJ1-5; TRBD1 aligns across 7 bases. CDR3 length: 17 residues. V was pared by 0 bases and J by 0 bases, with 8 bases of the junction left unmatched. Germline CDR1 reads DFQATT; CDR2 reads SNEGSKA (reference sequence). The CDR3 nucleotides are TGCAGTGCTAGAGAGCCGGGGACAGCATATAGCAATCAGCCCCAGCATTTT. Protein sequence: CSAREPGTAYSNQPQHF.

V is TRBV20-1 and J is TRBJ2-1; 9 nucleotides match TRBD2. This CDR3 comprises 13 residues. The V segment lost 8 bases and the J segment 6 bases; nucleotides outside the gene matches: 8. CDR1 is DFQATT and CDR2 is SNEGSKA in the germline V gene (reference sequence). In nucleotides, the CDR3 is TGCAGTAACTGCGGGGGGGTTGGCAATGAGCAGTTCTTC. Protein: CSNCGGVGNEQFF.

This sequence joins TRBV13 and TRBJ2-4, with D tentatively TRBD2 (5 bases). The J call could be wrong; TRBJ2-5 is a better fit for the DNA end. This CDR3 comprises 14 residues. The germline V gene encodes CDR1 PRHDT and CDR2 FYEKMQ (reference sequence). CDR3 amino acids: CASSPDHAGETQYF. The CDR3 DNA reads TGTGCCAGCAGCCCTGACCATGCGGGAGAGACCCAGTACTTC.

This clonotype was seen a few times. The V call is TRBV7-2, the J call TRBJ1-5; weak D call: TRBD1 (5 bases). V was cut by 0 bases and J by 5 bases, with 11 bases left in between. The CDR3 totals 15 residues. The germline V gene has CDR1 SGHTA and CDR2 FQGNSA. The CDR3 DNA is TGTGCCAGCAGCTTAGCGGCGCAGGGATATCAGCCCCAGCATTTT. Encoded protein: CASSLAAQGYQPQHF.

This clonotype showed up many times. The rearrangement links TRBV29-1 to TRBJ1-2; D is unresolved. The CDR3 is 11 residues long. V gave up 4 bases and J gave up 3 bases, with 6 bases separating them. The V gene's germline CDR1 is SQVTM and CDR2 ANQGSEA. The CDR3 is CSVAGDYGYTF. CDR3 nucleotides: TGCAGCGTTGCAGGCGACTATGGCTACACCTTC.

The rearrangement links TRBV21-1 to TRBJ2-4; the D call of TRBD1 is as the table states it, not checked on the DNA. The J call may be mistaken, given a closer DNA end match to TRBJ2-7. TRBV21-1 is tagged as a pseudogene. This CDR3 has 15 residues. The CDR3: CASSKGQGSNYEQYF. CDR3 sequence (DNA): TGTGCCAGCAGCAAAGGACAGGGTTCTAATTACGAGCAGTACTTC.

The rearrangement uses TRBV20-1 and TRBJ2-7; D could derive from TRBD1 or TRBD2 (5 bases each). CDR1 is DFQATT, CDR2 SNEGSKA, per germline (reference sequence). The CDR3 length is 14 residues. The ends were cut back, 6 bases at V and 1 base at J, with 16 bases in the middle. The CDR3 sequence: CSAGAVTASYEQYF. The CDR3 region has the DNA TGCAGTGCCGGGGCGGTCACAGCATCCTACGAGCAGTACTTC.

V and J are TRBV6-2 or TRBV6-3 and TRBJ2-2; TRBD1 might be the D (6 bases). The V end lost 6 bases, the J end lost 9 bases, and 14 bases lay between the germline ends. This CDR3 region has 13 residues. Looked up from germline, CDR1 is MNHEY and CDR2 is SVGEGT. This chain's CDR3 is CASSCGQTRELFF. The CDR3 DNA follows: TGTGCCAGCAGCTGCGGACAGACAAGGGAGCTGTTTTTT.

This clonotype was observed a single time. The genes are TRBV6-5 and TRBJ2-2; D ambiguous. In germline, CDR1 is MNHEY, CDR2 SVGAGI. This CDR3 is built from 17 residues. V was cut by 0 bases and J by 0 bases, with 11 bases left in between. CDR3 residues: CASSYSNARSNTGELFF. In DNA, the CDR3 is TGTGCCAGCAGTTACTCGAACGCCCGATCGAACACCGGGGAGCTGTTTTTT.

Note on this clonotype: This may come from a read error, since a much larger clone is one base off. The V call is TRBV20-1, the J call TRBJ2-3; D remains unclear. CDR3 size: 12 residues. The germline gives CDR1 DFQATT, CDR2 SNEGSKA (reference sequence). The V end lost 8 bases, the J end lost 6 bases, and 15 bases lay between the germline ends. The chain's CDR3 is CSPRTSPDTQYF. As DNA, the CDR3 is TGCAGTCCCCGGACCAGCCCCGATACGCAGTATTTT.

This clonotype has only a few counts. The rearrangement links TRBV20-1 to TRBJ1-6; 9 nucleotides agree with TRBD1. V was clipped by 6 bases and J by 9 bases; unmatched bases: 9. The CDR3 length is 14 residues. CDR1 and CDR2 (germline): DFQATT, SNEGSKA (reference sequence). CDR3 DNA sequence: TGCAGTGCCAACATTGGACAGGGGACTTCACCCCTCCACTTT. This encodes CSANIGQGTSPLHF.

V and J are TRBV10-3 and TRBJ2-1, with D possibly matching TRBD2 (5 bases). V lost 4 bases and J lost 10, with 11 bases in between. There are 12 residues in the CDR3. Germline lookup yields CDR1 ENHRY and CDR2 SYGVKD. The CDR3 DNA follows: TGTGCCATCAGTGTTGGAGGACTGGAGCAGTTCTTC. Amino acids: CAISVGGLEQFF.

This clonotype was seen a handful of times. CDR3 in amino acids: CASSHQGQGASDEQFF. CDR3 DNA: TGCGCCAGCAGCCACCAGGGACAGGGGGCGAGCGATGAGCAGTTCTTC. V and J are TRBV4-3 and TRBJ2-1; 12 bases agree with TRBD1. This CDR3 comprises 16 residues. The germline V gene has CDR1 LGHNA and CDR2 YSLEER. V trimming: 3 bases; J trimming: 8 bases; junction bases outside the gene matches: 8.

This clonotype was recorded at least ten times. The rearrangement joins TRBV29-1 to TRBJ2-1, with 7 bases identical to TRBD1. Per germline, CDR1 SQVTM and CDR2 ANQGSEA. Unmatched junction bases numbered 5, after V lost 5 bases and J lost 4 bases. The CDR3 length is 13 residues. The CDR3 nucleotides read TGCAGCGTTCCGGGACAGACTTACAATGAGCAGTTCTTC. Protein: CSVPGQTYNEQFF.

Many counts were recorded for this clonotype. As DNA, the CDR3 is TGTGCCAGCAGTTTAAGTCCGTCGACAGCTAACTATGGCTACACCTTC. This encodes CASSLSPSTANYGYTF. The chain couples TRBV27 to TRBJ1-2, with D maybe TRBD1 (5 bases). The germline gives CDR1 MNHEY, CDR2 SMNVEV (reference sequence). V lost 2 bases and J lost 0, with 13 bases in between. The CDR3 length is 16 residues.